Listed below are T cell receptor beta chains from one sample, sequenced in a study of T cell responses to AZD1222 COVID-19 vaccine. Sequencing used immunoSEQ multiplex PCR; TCRdb keeps in-frame clones, though not all of them. Of under 150,000 clones listed, 89% are singletons. The material was peripheral blood, obtained 28 days after the second AZD1222 dose. The receptor set was obtained from an adult who received the AZD1222 COVID-19 vaccine. Both conserved end residues are part of each CDR3. D genes are given only for firm matches. Size is omitted from some rows. Given values are once, few, many or a class for expanded clones.

size: .
V: TRBV7-3
D: .
J: TRBJ1-6
CDR3: CASSLAPDSGLHF
DNA: TGTGCCAGCAGCCTGGCGCCAGATTCGGGCCTCCACTTT

size: .
V: TRBV11-2
D: .
J: TRBJ1-1
CDR3: CASSLELATEAFF
DNA: TGTGCCAGCAGCTTAGAGCTGGCCACTGAAGCTTTCTTT

size: .
V: TRBV3-1/TRBV3-2
D: .
J: TRBJ2-2
CDR3: CASSQGLAYFAGELFF
DNA: TGTGCCAGCAGCCAGGGTCTAGCTTATTTTGCCGGGGAGCTGTTTTTT

size: .
V: TRBV6-5
D: .
J: TRBJ1-4
CDR3: CASRPGQLNEKLFF
DNA: TGTGCCAGCAGACCGGGACAACTTAATGAAAAACTGTTTTTT

size: .
V: TRBV30
D: .
J: TRBJ1-1
CDR3: CAWSPGLNTEAFF
DNA: TGTGCCTGGAGTCCAGGGTTGAACACTGAAGCTTTCTTT

size: .
V: TRBV7-8
D: .
J: TRBJ2-2
CDR3: CASSPQGDRRVSGELFF
DNA: TGTGCCAGCAGCCCTCAGGGTGACCGTCGGGTTTCCGGGGAGCTGTTTTTT

size: few
V: TRBV7-9
D: TRBD1
J: TRBJ2-7
CDR3: CASNRQGTSEQYF
DNA: TGTGCCAGCAACAGACAGGGTACGAGCGAGCAGTACTTC

size: .
V: TRBV10-3
D: TRBD1
J: TRBJ1-2
CDR3: CAIRVDRDYGYTF
DNA: TGTGCCATCAGGGTAGACAGGGATTATGGCTACACCTTC

size: .
V: TRBV16
D: TRBD1
J: TRBJ1-5
CDR3: CASSQDRGPHQPQHF
DNA: TGTGCCAGCAGCCAAGACAGGGGGCCCCATCAGCCCCAGCATTTT

size: .
V: TRBV6-5
D: .
J: TRBJ1-5
CDR3: CASSLSPVSTQPQHF
DNA: TGTGCCAGCAGCTTATCGCCAGTCAGTACTCAGCCCCAGCATTTT

size: once
V: TRBV10-2
D: .
J: TRBJ1-4
CDR3: CASRGRGKGDEKLFF
DNA: TGCGCCAGCAGGGGGAGAGGGAAAGGGGATGAAAAACTGTTTTTT

size: .
V: TRBV6-5
D: .
J: TRBJ1-1
CDR3: CASEGGSTEAFF
DNA: TGTGCCAGCGAGGGGGGGAGCACTGAAGCTTTCTTT

size: .
V: TRBV30
D: TRBD1
J: TRBJ1-2
CDR3: CAWLQGAGDYGYTF
DNA: TGTGCCTGGTTGCAGGGGGCTGGAGACTATGGCTACACCTTC

size: .
V: TRBV7-2
D: .
J: TRBJ1-6
CDR3: CASSLEGQSPLHF
DNA: TGTGCCAGCAGCTTAGAGGGCCAATCACCCCTCCACTTT

size: .
V: TRBV18
D: TRBD1
J: TRBJ1-1
CDR3: CASSQGQLGVGTEAFF
DNA: TGTGCCAGCTCGCAGGGACAGTTGGGTGTAGGGACTGAAGCTTTCTTT

size: .
V: TRBV2
D: .
J: TRBJ2-1
CDR3: CASSPENEQFF
DNA: TGTGCCAGCAGTCCAGAGAATGAGCAGTTCTTC

size: .
V: TRBV7-2
D: .
J: TRBJ1-1
CDR3: CASSLGDPNKAFF
DNA: TGTGCCAGCAGCTTAGGGGACCCCAATAAAGCTTTCTTT

size: .
V: TRBV9
D: .
J: TRBJ2-1
CDR3: CASSVDSTYNEQFF
DNA: TGTGCCAGCAGCGTGGACTCGACCTACAATGAGCAGTTCTTC

size: .
V: TRBV5-4
D: .
J: TRBJ1-1
CDR3: CASSRNYGNTEAFF
DNA: TGTGCCAGCAGCCGAAACTACGGGAACACTGAAGCTTTCTTT

size: once
V: TRBV4-1
D: TRBD1
J: TRBJ1-1
CDR3: CASSQDERQGALGTEAFF
DNA: TGCGCCAGCAGCCAAGATGAAAGACAGGGGGCGTTGGGCACTGAAGCTTTCTTT

size: .
V: TRBV11-2
D: TRBD2
J: TRBJ2-7
CDR3: CASSLEGLAGVPYEQYF
DNA: TGTGCCAGCAGCTTAGAGGGACTAGCGGGAGTCCCCTACGAGCAGTACTTC

size: .
V: TRBV3-1/TRBV3-2
D: .
J: TRBJ1-4
CDR3: CASSRDGRNEKLFF
DNA: TGTGCCAGCAGCAGAGACGGCCGTAATGAAAAACTGTTTTTT

size: .
V: TRBV9
D: .
J: TRBJ1-1
CDR3: CASSGWTTEGNTEAFF
DNA: TGTGCCAGCAGCGGGTGGACGACCGAGGGGAACACTGAAGCTTTCTTT

size: .
V: TRBV5-4
D: .
J: TRBJ2-2
CDR3: CASSSGRGGRGAPGELFF
DNA: TGTGCCAGCAGCTCCGGACGAGGAGGGAGGGGGGCCCCCGGGGAGCTGTTTTTT

size: .
V: TRBV15
D: .
J: TRBJ1-1
CDR3: CATSRDRTEAFF
DNA: TGTGCCACCAGCAGAGACAGAACTGAAGCTTTCTTT

size: .
V: TRBV7-9
D: TRBD1
J: TRBJ1-5
CDR3: CASSLDGQGYQPQHF
DNA: TGTGCCAGCAGCTTAGATGGACAGGGCTATCAGCCCCAGCATTTT

size: .
V: TRBV6-5
D: .
J: TRBJ1-2
CDR3: CASSYSTLLGYTF
DNA: TGTGCCAGCAGTTACTCGACTTTACTTGGCTACACCTTC

size: .
V: TRBV18
D: .
J: TRBJ2-7
CDR3: CASSPPGAGYEQYF
DNA: TGTGCCAGCTCACCCCCAGGAGCTGGCTACGAGCAGTACTTC

size: once
V: TRBV21-1
D: .
J: TRBJ1-2
CDR3: CASSRGDTVMGGYTF
DNA: TGTGCCAGCAGCAGGGGGGACACCGTAATGGGTGGCTACACCTTC

size: .
V: TRBV6-7
D: .
J: TRBJ1-6
CDR3: CASRHPRGSYNSPLHF
DNA: TGTGCCAGCAGGCACCCCAGGGGTTCCTATAATTCACCCCTCCACTTT

size: .
V: TRBV9
D: .
J: TRBJ1-1
CDR3: CASSVDPLVNTEAFF
DNA: TGTGCCAGCAGCGTAGACCCCTTGGTGAACACTGAAGCTTTCTTT

size: .
V: TRBV9
D: .
J: TRBJ1-1
CDR3: CASSFRENTEAFF
DNA: TGTGCCAGCAGCTTCAGGGAAAACACTGAAGCTTTCTTT

size: many
V: TRBV20-1
D: .
J: TRBJ1-6
CDR3: CSASALGSSSYNSPLHF
DNA: TGCAGTGCTAGTGCTCTTGGCTCGAGCTCCTATAATTCACCCCTCCACTTT

size: .
V: TRBV3-1/TRBV3-2
D: .
J: TRBJ1-6
CDR3: CASSQDGGYSPLHF
DNA: TGTGCCAGCAGCCAAGATGGGGGGTATTCACCCCTCCACTTT

size: once
V: TRBV7-6
D: .
J: TRBJ2-2
CDR3: CASSFGHGELFF
DNA: TGTGCCAGCAGCTTTGGGCACGGGGAGCTGTTTTTT

size: .
V: TRBV7-9
D: .
J: TRBJ1-4
CDR3: CASSFYLGGDEKLFF
DNA: TGTGCCAGCAGCTTCTACCTAGGGGGGGATGAAAAACTGTTTTTT

size: .
V: TRBV11-3
D: TRBD1
J: TRBJ2-7
CDR3: CASSLMGQGAYEQYF
DNA: TGTGCCAGCAGCTTAATGGGACAGGGGGCGTACGAGCAGTACTTC

size: .
V: TRBV11-2
D: TRBD1
J: TRBJ1-1
CDR3: CASSLTGALEAFF
DNA: TGTGCCAGCAGCTTAACAGGGGCCCTTGAAGCTTTCTTT

size: .
V: TRBV7-9
D: .
J: TRBJ1-5
CDR3: CASSPGRVSNQPQHF
DNA: TGTGCCAGCAGTCCTGGCCGGGTTAGCAATCAGCCCCAGCATTTT

size: .
V: TRBV10-3
D: TRBD1
J: TRBJ1-1
CDR3: CAISDGQGKTEAFF
DNA: TGTGCCATCAGTGACGGACAGGGGAAGACTGAAGCTTTCTTT

size: .
V: TRBV9
D: .
J: TRBJ2-7
CDR3: CASSVYREGEQYF
DNA: TGTGCCAGCAGCGTATACAGGGAAGGCGAGCAGTACTTC

size: .
V: TRBV5-1
D: .
J: TRBJ1-6
CDR3: CASSLSVSFNSPLHF
DNA: TGCGCCAGCAGCTTGTCAGTGTCGTTCAATTCACCCCTCCACTTT

size: few
V: TRBV7-9
D: TRBD1
J: TRBJ2-5
CDR3: CASSRQGLETQYF
DNA: TGTGCCAGCAGCCGACAGGGTCTGGAGACCCAGTACTTC

size: .
V: TRBV30
D: .
J: TRBJ1-1
CDR3: CAVVGGWGRGVGSNTEAFF
DNA: TGTGCCGTCGTCGGGGGATGGGGACGGGGGGTTGGATCGAACACTGAAGCTTTCTTT

size: .
V: TRBV9
D: TRBD2
J: TRBJ2-1
CDR3: CASSVVPSGTLSYNEQFF
DNA: TGTGCCAGCAGCGTAGTCCCTAGCGGGACCCTTTCCTACAATGAGCAGTTCTTC

size: .
V: TRBV18
D: .
J: TRBJ1-2
CDR3: CASSPPGANYGYTF
DNA: TGTGCCAGCTCACCACCAGGGGCTAACTATGGCTACACCTTC

size: .
V: TRBV9
D: TRBD1
J: TRBJ1-1
CDR3: CASAPGRGRNTEAFF
DNA: TGTGCCAGCGCCCCTGGCAGGGGGAGGAACACTGAAGCTTTCTTT

size: few
V: TRBV2
D: .
J: TRBJ1-1
CDR3: CASRSDMNTEAFF
DNA: TGTGCCAGCAGGTCCGACATGAACACTGAAGCTTTCTTT

size: .
V: TRBV5-1
D: TRBD1
J: TRBJ1-2
CDR3: CASSFQKGARVSENYGYTF
DNA: TGCGCCAGCAGCTTCCAGAAGGGGGCCAGGGTGAGTGAGAACTATGGCTACACCTTC

size: .
V: TRBV5-1
D: .
J: TRBJ2-1
CDR3: CASSSNIDRNSYNEQFF
DNA: TGCGCCAGCAGCTCTAATATTGACAGAAACTCCTACAATGAGCAGTTCTTC

size: .
V: TRBV9
D: .
J: TRBJ2-5
CDR3: CASSVVGGAQETQYF
DNA: TGTGCCAGCAGCGTAGTAGGAGGGGCGCAAGAGACCCAGTACTTC

size: .
V: TRBV18
D: .
J: TRBJ2-1
CDR3: CASSPLMAAPNSYNEQFF
DNA: TGTGCCAGCTCACCCCTTATGGCGGCACCGAACTCCTACAATGAGCAGTTCTTC

size: .
V: TRBV4-2
D: TRBD2
J: TRBJ2-5
CDR3: CASSQDSLAGETQYF
DNA: TGTGCCAGCAGCCAAGATTCACTAGCGGGAGAGACCCAGTACTTC

size: medium-sized
V: TRBV20-1
D: .
J: TRBJ1-2
CDR3: CSAANYGYTF
DNA: TGCAGTGCCGCTAACTATGGCTACACCTTC

size: .
V: TRBV6-2/TRBV6-3
D: .
J: TRBJ1-1
CDR3: CASSYGRATEAFF
DNA: TGTGCCAGCAGTTACGGCAGGGCCACTGAAGCTTTCTTT